This section outlines one T cell receptor beta chain sequence together with its context. This sample was included in a study of blood T cell repertoires in COVID-19. Germline CDR1 KGHSH, CDR2 LQKENI. V lost 3 bases and J 8 bases, leaving 19 bases between the germline ends. This CDR3 has 16 amino acids. Authors' methods: Reference gene primer amplification gave estimated nucleated cell counts. Measured with immunoSEQ multiplex PCR; TCRdb has only the in-frame clones, and not every one. V and J calls and clone size are as listed in that table; D and trimming were resolved from the DNA. This table has some 240,000 clones, approximately 88% appearing once. Everyone who took part was roughly 18 to 89 years old, and they came from about 25 US areas.

The clonotype was recovered from a woman aged 40-49 years who had been exposed to COVID-19. This rearrangement joins TRBV18 to TRBJ1-4; D not certain. Specimen: PBMCs or T cells enriched from blood (not recorded which). The CDR3: CASSPGGTAFAEKLFF. CDR3 bases: TGTGCCAGCTCACCGGGAGGAACAGCCTTTGCAGAAAAACTGTTTTTT.